Listed below are T cell receptor beta chains from one sample, sequenced in a study of CD8 T cells in ankylosing spondylitis. TCRdb analysed the 5' RACE reads with MiXCR anew, one entry per CDR3 protein. The sample has some 220,000 distinct CDR3 sequences; 7% to 8% are singletons. The sample was blood, either unsorted or a sorted T cell fraction (not recorded which). The receptor source for this set is a male donor with ankylosing spondylitis. CDR3s include the opening cysteine and the closing phenylalanine or tryptophan. A D gene is named only where the DNA matches it firmly. The listing skips clone size in some rows; elsewhere it reads once, few, many or a size class.

size: many
V: TRBV7-2
D: TRBD1
J: TRBJ1-2
DNA: TGTGCCAGCAGTGGACTGGACAGGTCGGACTATGGCTACACCTTC
CDR3: CASSGLDRSDYGYTF

size: many
V: TRBV12-3/TRBV12-4
D: -
J: TRBJ2-1
DNA: TGTGCCAGCAGTCTTGTGTTCCATGAGCAGTTCTTC
CDR3: CASSLVFHEQFF

size: many
V: TRBV12-3/TRBV12-4
D: TRBD1
J: TRBJ1-1
DNA: TGTGCCAGCAGTTTAGCGCGACAGGGATGGACTGAAGCTTTCTTT
CDR3: CASSLARQGWTEAFF

size: many
V: TRBV4-2
D: TRBD2
J: TRBJ2-5
DNA: TGTGCCAGCAGCCATGATTTCGAAGGACTAGCGGAGATGACGACCCAGTACTTC
CDR3: CASSHDFEGLAEMTTQYF

size: many
V: TRBV6-5
D: -
J: TRBJ1-2
DNA: TGTGCCAGCAGTTACTCGAGCGGAGTGCCGGGACTGGTCTATGGCTACACCTTC
CDR3: CASSYSSGVPGLVYGYTF

size: many
V: TRBV7-9
D: TRBD2
J: TRBJ2-7
DNA: TGTGCCAGCAGCTTAACCGGGGAGGGCTACGAGCAGTACTTC
CDR3: CASSLTGEGYEQYF

size: -
V: TRBV7-6
D: -
J: TRBJ2-3
DNA: TGTGCCAGCAGCTTTCGTGGGGCGCCCACAGATACGCAGTATTTT
CDR3: CASSFRGAPTDTQYF

size: many
V: TRBV4-3
D: -
J: TRBJ2-7
DNA: TGCGCCAGCAGCCAAGAGTTGGGAGACTGGGGGTTCTACGAGCAGTACTTC
CDR3: CASSQELGDWGFYEQYF

size: many
V: TRBV29-1
D: -
J: TRBJ1-1
DNA: TGCAGCGTTCCGGGGGCGACTGAAGCTTTCTTT
CDR3: CSVPGATEAFF

size: -
V: TRBV7-2
D: -
J: TRBJ1-5
DNA: TGTGCCAGCAGCTTAGAAGGAGGCAGCCTCAGCCTCTACAATCAGCCCCAGCATTTT
CDR3: CASSLEGGSLSLYNQPQHF

size: many
V: TRBV12-3/TRBV12-4
D: TRBD1
J: TRBJ2-3
DNA: TGTGCCAGCAGTCGCCGGGACAGGGGGACAGATACGCAGTATTTT
CDR3: CASSRRDRGTDTQYF

size: many
V: TRBV5-6
D: -
J: TRBJ1-1
DNA: TGTGCCAGCAGCTTGGATCCCAGGGCTGAAGCTTTCTTT
CDR3: CASSLDPRAEAFF

size: many
V: TRBV29-1
D: -
J: TRBJ2-1
DNA: TGCAGCGTTGGGGGGGCCGGGACCTACAATGAGCAGTTCTTC
CDR3: CSVGGAGTYNEQFF

size: many
V: TRBV27
D: -
J: TRBJ2-1
DNA: TGTGCCAGCAGCGAGGGGCCAGCACCTGGGTACAATGAGCAGTTCTTC
CDR3: CASSEGPAPGYNEQFF

size: many
V: TRBV7-9
D: TRBD1
J: TRBJ2-7
DNA: TGTGCCAGCAGCCAGGACAGGGCTGCGGACGAGCAGTACTTC
CDR3: CASSQDRAADEQYF

size: many
V: TRBV29-1
D: -
J: TRBJ1-1
DNA: TGCAGCGTTGAAAGGAGGGTGAACACTGAAGCTTTCTTT
CDR3: CSVERRVNTEAFF

size: -
V: TRBV7-9
D: -
J: TRBJ2-1
DNA: TGTGCCAGCAGCTTAGCCAGCCTGGGCGACAATGAGCAGTTCTTC
CDR3: CASSLASLGDNEQFF

size: many
V: TRBV6-1
D: TRBD2
J: TRBJ2-1
DNA: TGTGCCAGCAGTCCCCAGCCCGGACTAGCCCTATACAATGAGCAGTTCTTC
CDR3: CASSPQPGLALYNEQFF

size: -
V: TRBV5-8
D: -
J: TRBJ2-1
DNA: TGTGCCAGCAGCTTGTTATTAGTTGGTAATGAGCAGTTCTTC
CDR3: CASSLLLVGNEQFF

size: few
V: TRBV20-1
D: -
J: TRBJ2-3
DNA: TGCAGTGCTAAAGTCCCGCTCACAATGGATACGCAGTATTTT
CDR3: CSAKVPLTMDTQYF

size: many
V: TRBV10-3
D: -
J: TRBJ2-1
DNA: TGTGCCATCAGGGAGACGCCCAGTCGGCCCTACAATGAGCAGTTCTTC
CDR3: CAIRETPSRPYNEQFF

size: many
V: TRBV28
D: -
J: TRBJ1-4
DNA: TGTGCCAGCAGCCCGGGAGGTGAAAATGAAAAACTGTTTTTT
CDR3: CASSPGGENEKLFF

size: many
V: TRBV4-1
D: -
J: TRBJ2-1
DNA: TGCGCCAGCAGCCACCCGCTAGAGAATGAGCAGTTCTTC
CDR3: CASSHPLENEQFF

size: -
V: TRBV10-3
D: TRBD2
J: TRBJ2-5
DNA: TGTGCCATCAGTGAAGTTGGGCTAGCGGGAGGGAAGAGAGAGACCCAGTACTTC
CDR3: CAISEVGLAGGKRETQYF

size: -
V: TRBV30
D: -
J: TRBJ1-1
DNA: TGTGCCTGGAGGTGGGACACTGAAGCTTTCTTT
CDR3: CAWRWDTEAFF

size: many
V: TRBV6-1
D: -
J: TRBJ1-6
DNA: TGTGCCAGCAACCACCGGGTAGGGTCGTCCTCACCCCTCCACTTT
CDR3: CASNHRVGSSSPLHF

size: many
V: TRBV21-1
D: -
J: TRBJ2-1
DNA: TGTGCCAGCCCCGACGTAGGACTAGCGCAAAACTACAATGAGCAGTTCTTC
CDR3: CASPDVGLAQNYNEQFF

size: -
V: TRBV4-1
D: -
J: TRBJ1-2
DNA: TGCGCCAGCAGCCAACCGGGACTGTTGACTTATGGCTACACCTTC
CDR3: CASSQPGLLTYGYTF